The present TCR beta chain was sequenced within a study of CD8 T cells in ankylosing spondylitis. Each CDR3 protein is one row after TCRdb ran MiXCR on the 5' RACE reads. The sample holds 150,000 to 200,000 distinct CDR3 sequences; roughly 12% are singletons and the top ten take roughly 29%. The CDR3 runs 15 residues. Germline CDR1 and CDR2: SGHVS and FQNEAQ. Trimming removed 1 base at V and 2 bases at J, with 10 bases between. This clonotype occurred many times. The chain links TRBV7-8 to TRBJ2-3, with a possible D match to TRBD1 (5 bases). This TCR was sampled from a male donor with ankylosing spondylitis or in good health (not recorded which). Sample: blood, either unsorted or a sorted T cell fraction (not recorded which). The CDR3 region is CASSLGTGNTDTQYF. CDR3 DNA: TGTGCCAGCAGCTTAGGTACAGGCAACACAGATACGCAGTATTTT.